This T cell receptor beta chain originates from a study of T-cell reconstitution after alpha-beta-depleted transplantation in children. From germline, CDR1 is DFQATT and CDR2 SNEGSKA (reference sequence). With 3 bases removed from V and 3 bases from J, the gap between germline ends came to 14 bases. The CDR3 spans 15 residues. Unique molecular identifiers were built into the TCRbeta library. One entry per CDR3 protein, called by TCRdb with MiXCR from the PCR reads. The sample carries 600,000 to 700,000 distinct CDR3 sequences, roughly 17% recorded once. There are many counts of this clonotype. The origin of this receptor is a human donor who donated a stem cell graft to a child with acute myeloid leukemia. Specimen: PBMCs from the stem cell graft donor, collected from the stem cell graft. The V call is TRBV20-1, the J call TRBJ1-4; no firm D call. Here the CDR3 DNA reads TGCAGTGCTAGTGGAGGAGGGCAGCCTAATGAAAAACTGTTTTTT. As protein: CSASGGGQPNEKLFF.